Below, 17 T cell receptor beta chains from the same sample are listed, as sequenced in a study of T cell changes during pregnancy in multiple sclerosis. The assay was immunoSEQ multiplex PCR, and TCRdb's table has in-frame clones only and misses some. The sample comprises tens of thousands of clones, 90% to 95% of which are singletons, and roughly 0.67% rests with the top ten. Sequenced material: CD4+ T cells from peripheral blood mononuclear cells, taken in the third trimester of pregnancy. The receptors derive from a female donor with multiple sclerosis, enrolled in a pregnancy study.

This clone was seen a single time. The chain links TRBV5-5 to TRBJ2-2, with D possibly matching TRBD1 (6 bases). This CDR3 has 15 amino acids. The V and J ends lost 7 bases and 3 bases respectively, with 16 bases between them. Per germline, CDR1 SGHKS and CDR2 YYEKEE (reference sequence). Here the CDR3 DNA reads TGTGCCAGCTCGACATACGGACAGTACACCGGGGAGCTGTTTTTT. It yields the protein CASSTYGQYTGELFF.

In DNA, the CDR3 is TGTGCCAGCAGCTCGATGGAGGGATCTGAAGCTTTCTTT. Its protein is CASSSMEGSEAFF. V usage is TRBV7-2 and J usage is TRBJ1-1; D unresolved. The CDR3 has 13 amino acids. The V end lost 4 bases, the J end lost 6 bases, and 12 bases lay between the germline ends. CDR1 and CDR2 from the germline V gene are SGHTA and FQGNSA.

The chain combines TRBV6-6 with TRBJ1-1, with TRBD1 matching 9 bases. The CDR3 is 16 amino acids. Germline V gene lookup returns CDR1 MNHNY and CDR2 SVGAGI (reference sequence). The trim removed 4 bases at V and 3 bases at J, leaving 9 bases unmatched. The CDR3 here is CASSSRFRQGDTEAFF. For the CDR3, the DNA is TGTGCCAGCAGTTCCCGGTTCAGACAGGGGGACACTGAAGCTTTCTTT.

The V gene is TRBV11-2, the J gene TRBJ2-7; 8 positions agree with TRBD1. The CDR3 extends over 14 amino acids. Germline CDR1 reads SGHAT; CDR2 reads FQNNGV. V lost 1 base, J lost 4 bases, and 3 bases stayed unmatched. The CDR3 DNA reads as TGTGCCAGCAGCTTAGGACAGGGGATTTACGAGCAGTACTTC. Its protein product is CASSLGQGIYEQYF.

This clone was observed a few times. The genes are TRBV5-1 and TRBJ1-2; TRBD1 might be the D (5 bases). Trimming shortened V by 0 bases and J by 2 bases, and 11 bases separated the two germline ends. Germline V gene sequence: CDR1 SGHRS, CDR2 YFSETQ. This CDR3 region has 15 residues. The CDR3 DNA follows: TGCGCCAGCAGCTTGGAAGGGGTTCCAAACTATGGCTACACCTTC. Amino acid sequence: CASSLEGVPNYGYTF.

CDR3 nucleotides: TGTGCCTGGAGGTACAGGGGAGTAGAGACCCAGTACTTC. Its protein is CAWRYRGVETQYF. The V call is TRBV30, the J call TRBJ2-5; 7 nucleotides align to TRBD1. Looked up from germline, CDR1 is GTSNPN and CDR2 is SVGIG (reference sequence). V shed 3 bases, J shed 4 bases, and the junction held 5 bases outside the gene matches. There are 13 residues in the CDR3.

This clone has a single count. The rearrangement links TRBV5-1 to TRBJ1-4; D is unclear. Trimming took off 4 bases at V and 5 bases at J, with 18 bases between the two ends. The CDR3 loop spans 16 amino acids. Germline values: CDR1 SGHRS, CDR2 YFSETQ. As DNA, the CDR3 is TGCGCCAGCAGCCCATCAACCGAAACGGGAAATGAAAAACTGTTTTTT. This translates into CASSPSTETGNEKLFF.

The chain uses TRBV23-1 and TRBJ2-1; 11 nucleotides align to TRBD1. TRBV23-1 is an ORF, and what it does is uncertain. The V segment lost 2 bases and the J segment 3 bases; nucleotides outside the gene matches: 0. The CDR3 totals 15 residues. The CDR3 here is CASSQGTGGYNEQFF. The CDR3 DNA is TGCGCCAGCAGTCAAGGGACAGGGGGCTACAATGAGCAGTTCTTC.

The genes are TRBV10-3 and TRBJ2-7; 9 nucleotides align to TRBD2. V was clipped by 4 bases and J by 0 bases; unmatched bases: 4. CDR1 is ENHRY and CDR2 is SYGVKD in the germline V gene. There are 15 residues in the CDR3. The CDR3 DNA sequence: TGTGCCATCAGTGGGGCTAGCGGGGTCTCCTACGAGCAGTACTTC. Its translation: CAISGASGVSYEQYF.

This chain links TRBV19 with TRBJ2-2; 11 nucleotides agree with TRBD1. CDR1 LNHDA and CDR2 SQIVND come from the germline V gene (reference sequence). The CDR3 runs to 15 residues. V trimming: 6 bases; J trimming: 4 bases; junction bases outside the gene matches: 4. CDR3 DNA: TGTGCCAGTAGACCCGGGACAGGGGGCACCGGGGAGCTGTTTTTT. It yields the protein CASRPGTGGTGELFF.

The rearrangement joins TRBV30 to TRBJ2-7, with D perhaps TRBD2 (6 bases). This CDR3 has 14 residues. Trimming pared 4 bases from V and 5 bases from J, leaving 18 bases between. Germline V gene data show CDR1 as GTSNPN and CDR2 as SVGIG (reference sequence). The CDR3 nucleotides are TGTGCCTGGACCCCGGGGCGGGATGGGGACGAGCAGTACTTC. Translated, it gives CAWTPGRDGDEQYF. The full variable domain, its missing parts supplied by reference TRBV30 and TRBJ2-7, is SQTIHQWPATLVQPVGSPLSLECTVEGTSNPNLYWYRQAAGRGLQLLFYSVGIGQISSEVPQNLSASRPQDRQFILSSKKLLLSDSGFYLCAWTPGRDGDEQYFGPGTRLTVT.

This chain joins TRBV4-1 and TRBJ1-1; D gene ambiguous. The CDR3 runs 17 residues. Trimming removed 0 bases from V and 3 bases from J, with 17 bases in between. Germline V lookup: CDR1 MGHRA, CDR2 YSYEKL. DNA of the CDR3: TGCGCCAGCAGCCAAGAAGATTGGCCATACGGGGACACTGAAGCTTTCTTT. Protein product: CASSQEDWPYGDTEAFF.

The V call is TRBV5-1, the J call TRBJ1-1; 7 bases agree with TRBD1. This CDR3 has 15 residues. Trimming cost V 4 bases and J 0 bases; bases outside gene matches: 6. CDR1 SGHRS and CDR2 YFSETQ come from the germline V gene. The CDR3 DNA is TGCGCCAGCAGCCCTCGACAGGGTTTGAACACTGAAGCTTTCTTT. Protein product: CASSPRQGLNTEAFF.

The chain combines TRBV19 with TRBJ1-4; D remains ambiguous. The CDR3 has 13 amino acids. V gave up 3 bases and J gave up 6 bases, with 8 bases separating them. Germline CDR1 reads LNHDA; CDR2 reads SQIVND (reference sequence). The chain's CDR3 is CASSIQRHEKLFF. DNA of the CDR3: TGTGCCAGTAGTATTCAGAGGCATGAAAAACTGTTTTTT.

CDR3 DNA sequence: TGTGCCAGCAGCTTAGGACAGAAGTCCAATCAGCCCCAGCATTTT. This sequence encodes CASSLGQKSNQPQHF. The V and J genes are TRBV11-2 and TRBJ1-5, with a possible D match to TRBD1 (5 bases). The CDR3 runs to 15 residues. Trimming left V 1 base short and J 3 bases short, with 10 bases between. The germline CDR1 and CDR2 sequences are SGHAT and FQNNGV.

V gene TRBV7-9 combines with J gene TRBJ1-2, with TRBD1 as a possible D gene (5 bases). Trimming pared 2 bases from V and 7 bases from J, leaving 14 bases between. The CDR3 consists of 14 residues. Germline CDR1 and CDR2: SEHNR and FQNEAQ (reference sequence). The CDR3 protein is CASSLSQPTGGYTF. CDR3 bases: TGTGCCAGCAGCTTAAGCCAGCCCACAGGTGGCTACACCTTC.

This sequence joins TRBV15 and TRBJ2-7, with a tentative D call TRBD1 (6 bases). This CDR3 comprises 12 residues. Trimming removed 3 bases from V and 6 bases from J, with 9 bases in between. Germline loops: CDR1 LNHNV, CDR2 YYDKDF (reference sequence). CDR3 sequence: CATSSIRGEQYF. In DNA form, the CDR3 reads TGTGCCACCAGCAGTATCAGGGGCGAGCAGTACTTC.